The rows below give T cell receptor beta chains drawn from one sample of a study of shared T cell receptors in the human thymus. The assay was immunoSEQ multiplex PCR, and TCRdb's table has in-frame clones only and misses some. The table records 540,000 or so clones, 78% of them present only once. The same data also went into a second study, on human thymus T cells.

Sequences were obtained from thymocytes. The receptor set was obtained from a boy under two years old with a congenital heart defect. The CDR3 runs from the conserved cysteine through the conserved F or W. Each record gives: J gene, clone size, D gene, V gene, CDR3 DNA, CDR3 protein. The D gene is left open where the match is weak. Clone size is stated in some rows and not others, as once, few, many or a class when expanded.

>TRBJ2-5|.|TRBD1|TRBV18
TGTGCCAGCTCACCTGGGACAGGACAAGAGACCCAGTACTTC
CASSPGTGQETQYF
>TRBJ2-5|few|.|TRBV28
TGTGCCAGCAGCACGGACAACCAAGAGACCCAGTACTTC
CASSTDNQETQYF
>TRBJ1-1|.|.|TRBV4-2
TGTGCCAGCAGCCAAAAACCACAACGGGACACCCTCATGAACACTGAAGCTTTCTTT
CASSQKPQRDTLMNTEAFF
>TRBJ2-7|.|TRBD2|TRBV6-1
TGTGCCAGCAGTGCCCTCACTAGCGGAGGGACCTACGAGCAGTACTTC
CASSALTSGGTYEQYF
>TRBJ1-5|.|.|TRBV19
TGTGCCAGTAGTATGGGGGGTTGGAATCAGCCCCAGCATTTT
CASSMGGWNQPQHF
>TRBJ2-5|.|TRBD1|TRBV9
TGTGCCAGCAGCGGACGACAGGGGGGGAAAGAGACCCAGTACTTC
CASSGRQGGKETQYF
>TRBJ2-7|.|.|TRBV14
TGTGCCAGCAGCCCATCCAGAAGGAGACTCCCCGCCGAGCAGTACTTC
CASSPSRRRLPAEQYF
>TRBJ2-7|.|.|TRBV28
TGTGCCAGCAGTTTTCCGGGAGAGAAATTCGAGCAGTACTTC
CASSFPGEKFEQYF
>TRBJ2-7|.|.|TRBV4-3
TGCGCCAGCAGCCAGCTCCCAGCGTACGAGCAGTACTTC
CASSQLPAYEQYF
>TRBJ2-1|.|TRBD2|TRBV5-1
TGCGCCAGCGGGGTGCGGGGGAATGAGCAGTTCTTC
CASGVRGNEQFF
>TRBJ2-2|few|TRBD1|TRBV7-9
TGTGCCAGCACCCGACAGGGACAGACGAACACCGGGGAGCTGTTTTTT
CASTRQGQTNTGELFF
>TRBJ2-5|.|.|TRBV11-2
TGTGCCAGCTCCAGAGCCCAGGGGACGAGTGAGACCCAGTACTTC
CASSRAQGTSETQYF
>TRBJ1-2|.|TRBD1|TRBV4-3
TGCGCCAGCAGCCAAGGACAGGGAGTATTGTATGGCTACACCTTC
CASSQGQGVLYGYTF
>TRBJ2-7|.|TRBD2|TRBV11-2
TGTGCCAGCACCTACACGGGGGGGGGACATTCCGAGCAGTACTTC
CASTYTGGGHSEQYF
>TRBJ2-3|once|TRBD1|TRBV6-1
TGTGCCAGCACTCGAGACAGGGAGAGATCAGATACGCAGTATTTT
CASTRDRERSDTQYF
>TRBJ2-7|once|TRBD2|TRBV7-2
TGTGCCAGCAGCTTAAGTTGGCGGGAGGGCTCCTACGAGCAGTACTTC
CASSLSWREGSYEQYF
>TRBJ2-7|.|.|TRBV11-3
TGTGCCAGCAGCCCCGACGAGGCGTGGCCCCGATCCGAGCAGTACTTC
CASSPDEAWPRSEQYF
>TRBJ2-1|.|.|TRBV5-1
TGCGCCAGCAGCTTGAAAGCGGCTACGAGCTCCTACAATGAGCAGTTCTTC
CASSLKAATSSYNEQFF
>TRBJ1-1|.|TRBD1|TRBV30
TGTGCCTGGACCGTGACAGGGATAGGAGCTTTCTTT
CAWTVTGIGAFF
>TRBJ2-5|once|.|TRBV7-9
TGTGCCAGCAGCTCAGGGGGGGACAGGAAAGAGACCCAGTACTTC
CASSSGGDRKETQYF
>TRBJ2-1|.|.|TRBV7-7
TGTGCCAGCAGCGTCGAGGGTGAGCAGTTCTTC
CASSVEGEQFF
>TRBJ2-1|.|TRBD2|TRBV7-2
TGTGCCAGCAGCTTAGGCTGGGACCCGCTCGGGAGGGACAATGAGCAGTTCTTC
CASSLGWDPLGRDNEQFF
>TRBJ2-3|few|TRBD2|TRBV27
TGTGCCAGCAGTCTAATAGCGGGAGGCTCAGATACGCAGTATTTT
CASSLIAGGSDTQYF
>TRBJ2-3|.|.|TRBV5-1
TGCGCCAGCAAAGCGACAGGATCCACAGATACGCAGTATTTT
CASKATGSTDTQYF
>TRBJ2-1|.|TRBD2|TRBV4-1
TGCGCCAGCAGCCAAGAAACCCCGACTAGCGGGAGGGCTGAGCAGTTCTTC
CASSQETPTSGRAEQFF
>TRBJ2-3|.|TRBD2|TRBV4-2
TGTGCCAGCAGCCCACTCGGGGCGGGAGGAAGAGATACGCAGTATTTT
CASSPLGAGGRDTQYF
>TRBJ2-4|few|.|TRBV6-7
TGTGCCAGCAGTTACCCCCGCAAGGACGGCGGGGACATTCAGTACTTC
CASSYPRKDGGDIQYF
>TRBJ2-1|.|.|TRBV14
TGTGCCAGCAGCCGAGACTGCCGGAGTAATGAGCAGTTCTTC
CASSRDCRSNEQFF
>TRBJ2-7|.|.|TRBV6-1
TGTGCCAGCAGTGAAGGCTCCCCTAGTTACGAGCAGTACTTC
CASSEGSPSYEQYF
>TRBJ2-5|.|TRBD1|TRBV7-9
TGTGCCAGCAGCTTAGGTGGTCAGGGGGCAACTAGGGAGACCCAGTACTTC
CASSLGGQGATRETQYF
>TRBJ2-3|.|.|TRBV5-1
TGCGCCAGCAGCTCAACCACAGGGACCCGGGATACGCAGTATTTT
CASSSTTGTRDTQYF
>TRBJ2-1|.|TRBD2|TRBV27
TGTGCCAGCAGTCCCATCCTCGGACTAGCGGGATCTTCTGGGGAGCAGTTCTTC
CASSPILGLAGSSGEQFF
>TRBJ1-1|.|TRBD1|TRBV5-1
TGCGCCAGCAATTACGGACAGGGGGAGGGTGTGTGGAAGGAAACTGAAGCTTTCTTT
CASNYGQGEGVWKETEAFF
>TRBJ2-7|.|.|TRBV7-2
TGTGCCAGCAGCTTAGGACGCGGAACCTACGAGCAGTACTTC
CASSLGRGTYEQYF
>TRBJ1-2|once|.|TRBV7-9
TGTGCCAGCAGCTTCCCAGGCCCACGGGGCTATGGCTACACCTTC
CASSFPGPRGYGYTF
>TRBJ2-7|.|TRBD2|TRBV19
TGTGCCACCGTACTTGGGACTAGCGGGAGCCGGAGCTCCTACGAGCAGTACTTC
CATVLGTSGSRSSYEQYF
>TRBJ2-5|.|TRBD1|TRBV28
TGTGCCAGCAGTCTACACAGGGGGCCCGACCAAGAGACCCAGTACTTC
CASSLHRGPDQETQYF
>TRBJ2-1|.|.|TRBV25-1
TGTGCCAGCAGTGACCCAAGGGGTTACAATGAGCAGTTCTTC
CASSDPRGYNEQFF
>TRBJ2-3|.|.|TRBV4-3
TGCGCCAGCAGCCCATTGGTCGGAGAAAAGGGCACAGATACGCAGTATTTT
CASSPLVGEKGTDTQYF
>TRBJ2-7|.|.|TRBV10-2
TGCGCCAGCAGTGACCCGACTCGGGGAAATCAGGGGTCCCCCTACGAGCAGTACTTC
CASSDPTRGNQGSPYEQYF
>TRBJ1-2|.|.|TRBV6-5
TGTGCCAGCAGTCACCCCCCGCGGAGAAACCATGGCTACACCTTC
CASSHPPRRNHGYTF
>TRBJ1-5|.|TRBD1|TRBV27
TGTGCCAGCGGGGACAGTAGCAATCAGCCCCAGCATTTT
CASGDSSNQPQHF
>TRBJ2-7|.|TRBD1|TRBV15
TGTGCCACCAGCGTCGACAGGGTCCTCACCATTTACGAGCAGTACTTC
CATSVDRVLTIYEQYF
>TRBJ1-1|.|.|TRBV7-6
TGTGCCAGCAGCTTATCTCAGGCCCCCTGGCTAACTGAAGCTTTCTTT
CASSLSQAPWLTEAFF
>TRBJ2-3|.|.|TRBV29-1
TGCAGCGTTGAATACGGCAGGGCCCCAGATACGCAGTATTTT
CSVEYGRAPDTQYF
>TRBJ1-1|once|TRBD1|TRBV14
TGTGCCAGCAGCCTCAGGACAGGCGACACTGAAGCTTTCTTT
CASSLRTGDTEAFF
>TRBJ1-5|.|TRBD1|TRBV5-6
TGTGCCAGCAGCTTCCGGGACAGTCATCAGCCCCAGCATTTT
CASSFRDSHQPQHF
>TRBJ2-1|few|.|TRBV25-1
TGTGCCAGCAACTCCCACAATGAGCAGTTCTTC
CASNSHNEQFF
>TRBJ1-1|.|.|TRBV2
TGTGCCAGCTCGTCGTCGGGGAGGAACACTGAAGCTTTCTTT
CASSSSGRNTEAFF
>TRBJ2-7|.|TRBD2|TRBV12-5
TGTGCTAGTGGTTTTCCGGGGAGCGGGACCACCTACGAGCAGTACTTC
CASGFPGSGTTYEQYF
>TRBJ2-3|.|TRBD2|TRBV5-6
TGTGCCAGCAGCTCCAGCGGGAGAGTTCCCCGGGGCACAGATACGCAGTATTTT
CASSSSGRVPRGTDTQYF
>TRBJ2-1|.|TRBD2|TRBV5-1
TGCGCCAGCAGCACCGGGACTAGCGGGAGCGTCTACAATGAGCAGTTCTTC
CASSTGTSGSVYNEQFF
>TRBJ1-2|.|TRBD1|TRBV28
TGCGCCAGCAGTACCCCCCCAGACAGGGGCTCAGGCTACACCTTC
CASSTPPDRGSGYTF
>TRBJ1-2|.|.|TRBV5-4
TGTGCCAGCAGCTTGGTGCGGGGGGACGGCTATGGCTACACCTTC
CASSLVRGDGYGYTF
>TRBJ2-2|.|.|TRBV28
TGTGCCAGCAGCCCATCAGGGTCGGTCACCGGGGAGCTGTTTTTT
CASSPSGSVTGELFF
>TRBJ2-1|.|.|TRBV21-1
TGTGCCAGCAGCCTGTGGGACTCACCGGCGGCCCTGGAGCAGTTCTTC
CASSLWDSPAALEQFF
>TRBJ1-1|.|.|TRBV9
TGTGCCAGCAGCGTAGCTGGCGGCGGGAACACTGAAGCTTTCTTT
CASSVAGGGNTEAFF
>TRBJ2-7|.|.|TRBV28
TGTGCCAGCACCTATGGGGTGGGGGGAGAGCAGTACTTC
CASTYGVGGEQYF
>TRBJ2-7|.|TRBD1|TRBV30
TGTGCCTGGAGACGGACAGGGCGGGACGAGCAGTACTTC
CAWRRTGRDEQYF
>TRBJ1-1|few|.|TRBV5-4
TGTGCCAGCAGCTTGGCTTATACGGAGACGGCTACTGAAGCTTTCTTT
CASSLAYTETATEAFF